This T cell receptor beta chain stems from a study of early T cells in non-severe SARS-CoV-2 infection. Looking at the study overall: Sequencing was performed on bulk RNA from unsorted whole blood, leaving chains unpaired. General study points: Matching with VDJdb favored anti-spike CD8 responses (missing private and CD4 specificities).

Only a few counts were recorded for this clonotype. Its antigen is unidentified. Unique molecular identifiers tagged individual cDNA molecules. TCRdb ran MiXCR on the 5' RACE reads and lists one entry per CDR3 protein. The table lists 70,000 to 85,000 distinct CDR3 sequences, 5% of them singletons, with 6.5% to 8% in the top ten. CDR3 length: 14 residues. Germline-derived CDR1 and CDR2 are MNHEY and SVGAGI. Trimming removed 7 bases from V and 2 bases from J, with 14 bases in between. The receptor's source is an adult who was a healthcare worker with PCR-confirmed SARS-CoV-2 infection or an uninfected control (not recorded which). The V and J genes are TRBV6-5 and TRBJ1-1; D uncertain. The sequenced sample was whole blood, obtained at baseline. The CDR3 spells CASTLDISNTEAFF. CDR3 sequence (DNA): TGTGCCAGCACCCTAGACATCTCAAACACTGAAGCTTTCTTT.